Each of the 15 T cell receptor beta chains below was sequenced from the same sample in a study of a mutant IDH1 vaccine in newly diagnosed glioma (dated by TCRdb to the early 2020s). The time point label on this specimen signifies: week 23, last vaccination. Each vaccine dose, consisting of 300 ug of a 20-mer mutant IDH1 peptide in Montanide, was administered subcutaneously with topical imiquimod. Their cognate antigens are unknown. Libraries were made using the immunoSEQ multiplex PCR assay. TCRdb retrieved this table from immuneACCESS and kept in-frame rearrangements only. Not all clones are present; in checked studies, unresolved V genes account for under half, and no reason is known for the remainder. This sample gives roughly 70,000 clones in total; approximately 80% of them show up just once. The ten top clones hold roughly 15% of the sample. The specimen was PBMCs, collected from a glioma patient whose treatment included an IDH1 peptide vaccine. The receptors shown here come from a young man with glioma.

The V and J genes are TRBV19 and TRBJ2-7; 9 bases align to TRBD1. This CDR3 has 16 residues. Germline CDR1 LNHDA, CDR2 SQIVND (reference sequence). Losses at the gene ends were 4 bases for V and 2 bases for J; bases not matched to a gene: 9. The CDR3 DNA follows: TGTGCCAGTAGTAAAGGGACAGGGAGGGGCGCCTACGAGCAGTACTTC. This encodes CASSKGTGRGAYEQYF.

The chain is built from TRBV7-9 and TRBJ2-1, with D perhaps matching TRBD1 (5 bases). Germline CDR1 reads SEHNR; CDR2 reads FQNEAQ (reference sequence). The CDR3 length is 15 residues. V was shortened by 5 bases and J by 0 bases, with 11 bases between the two germline ends. The CDR3 DNA follows: TGTGCCAGCAGCACGCGAGACAGCTCCTACAATGAGCAGTTCTTC. Translation gives CASSTRDSSYNEQFF.

This chain links TRBV10-3 with TRBJ2-1; tentatively, D is TRBD1 (6 bases). In germline, CDR1 is ENHRY, CDR2 SYGVKD. The CDR3 runs to 12 residues. Trimming pared 1 base from V and 12 bases from J, leaving 10 bases between. CDR3 coding DNA: TGTGCCATCAGTGAGTTCTCAGGGGTGCAGTTCTTC. As protein: CAISEFSGVQFF.

The V gene is TRBV15, the J gene TRBJ2-7; 9 nucleotides match TRBD1. This CDR3 contains 17 residues. Germline assignment: CDR1 LNHNV and CDR2 YYDKDF (reference sequence). Trimming removed 0 bases from V and 1 base from J; junction bases left unmatched: 7. The CDR3: CATSRDRTGDKSYEQYF. CDR3 DNA: TGTGCCACCAGCAGAGATCGGACAGGGGACAAGTCCTACGAGCAGTACTTC.

The gene calls are TRBV5-1 and TRBJ2-1, with a possible D match to TRBD1 (5 bases). V was pared by 2 bases and J by 8 bases, with 8 bases between. Germline V lookup: CDR1 SGHRS, CDR2 YFSETQ. The CDR3 has 12 amino acids. This CDR3 reads CASSFRADEQFF. CDR3 DNA sequence: TGCGCCAGCAGCTTCAGGGCTGATGAGCAGTTCTTC.

This rearrangement joins TRBV5-5 to TRBJ1-1, with 9 bases identical to TRBD1. The CDR3 is made up of 15 amino acids. Germline trimming cut 5 bases from V and 8 bases from J; bases unmatched to any gene: 13. Germline values: CDR1 SGHKS, CDR2 YYEKEE (reference sequence). CDR3 in DNA: TGTGCCAGCAGTTACTACCGACAGGGGGGGATGGAAGCTTTCTTT. It codes for CASSYYRQGGMEAFF.

V gene TRBV9 combines with J gene TRBJ1-1; D is unclear. This CDR3 comprises 14 residues. The germline V gene encodes CDR1 SGDLS and CDR2 YYNGEE. The V and J ends lost 4 bases and 6 bases respectively, with 16 bases between them. The CDR3 DNA is TGTGCCAGCAGCCCAACCACGGGGTGGTCTGAAGCTTTCTTT. The encoded protein is CASSPTTGWSEAFF.

This clone is classed as large. The chain joins TRBV4-3 to TRBJ1-2; D may be TRBD1 (5 bases). V lost 0 bases and J 4 bases, leaving 6 bases between the germline ends. Per germline, CDR1 LGHNA and CDR2 YSLEER. CDR3 length: 13 residues. The CDR3 reads CASSQDDSYGYTF. The CDR3 DNA follows: TGCGCCAGCAGCCAAGACGACAGCTATGGCTACACCTTC.

V gene TRBV7-2 combines with J gene TRBJ2-1, with TRBD2 identical over 7 bases. This CDR3 spans 14 amino acids. The germline V gene encodes CDR1 SGHTA and CDR2 FQGNSA. V shed 1 base, J shed 8 bases, and the junction held 5 bases outside the gene matches. CDR3 amino acids: CASSLGTSFDEQFF. In DNA form, the CDR3 reads TGTGCCAGCAGCTTAGGGACTAGTTTCGATGAGCAGTTCTTC.

This clone appeared once. V and J are TRBV7-9 and TRBJ2-5; 10 positions agree with TRBD2. Germline V gene lookup returns CDR1 SEHNR and CDR2 FQNEAQ (reference sequence). Trimming took 3 bases from V and 6 from J; bases not matched to a gene: 7. The CDR3 is made up of 15 amino acids. In nucleotides, the CDR3 is TGTGCCAGCAGCTTCGAGCGGGGGGGCCGGCAGACCCAGTACTTC. Translated, it gives CASSFERGGRQTQYF.

This chain joins TRBV6-4 and TRBJ2-3; D is uncertain. The V gene lost 5 bases and the J gene lost 0 bases, with 12 bases spanning the gap. Germline V CDR1 and CDR2: MRHNA, SNTAGT. This CDR3 is 15 amino acids long. CDR3 protein: CASSPGRTSTDTQYF. CDR3 DNA sequence: TGTGCCAGCAGTCCCGGACGTACTAGCACAGATACGCAGTATTTT.

The J gene is TRBJ1-4, the V gene TRBV6-1, with D possibly matching TRBD1 (6 bases). CDR1 and CDR2 from the germline V gene are MNHNS and SASEGT. Between the trimmed V and J ends, which lost 4 bases and 5 bases, there was a span of 14 bases. This CDR3 has 15 amino acids. CDR3 region: CASSGLGRGNEKLFF. For the CDR3, the DNA is TGTGCCAGCAGTGGCTTGGGGAGGGGGAATGAAAAACTGTTTTTT.

The genes are TRBV19 and TRBJ2-1; D possibly corresponds to TRBD2 (5 bases). This CDR3 spans 13 amino acids. Germline CDR1 is LNHDA and CDR2 is SQIVND (reference sequence). The V gene lost 6 bases and the J gene lost 8 bases, with 14 bases spanning the gap. The CDR3 DNA sequence: TGTGCCAGTAGCTTCGGCGGGTGGGATGAGCAGTTCTTC. Translation: CASSFGGWDEQFF.

Points on this clone: A read error may be the cause here, since a much bigger clone is one base away. Other DNA sequences in this specimen translate into the identical CDR3. The chain employs TRBV7-9 and TRBJ2-7, with D perhaps TRBD1 (6 bases). The V gene lost 0 bases and the J gene lost 2 bases, with 8 bases spanning the gap. Germline CDR1 and CDR2: SEHNR and FQNEAQ (reference sequence). There are 14 residues in the CDR3. The CDR3 bases are TGTGCCAGCAGCTTAGCGCGGACAGCCTACGAGCAGTACTTC. Translating it yields CASSLARTAYEQYF.

This clone was seen a single time. The chain joins TRBV10-3 to TRBJ1-2, with a tentative D call TRBD1 (5 bases). The V gene lost 9 bases and the J gene lost 1 base, with 15 bases spanning the gap. The CDR3 is 14 amino acids. From germline, CDR1 is ENHRY and CDR2 SYGVKD. The DNA of the CDR3 is TGTGCCATTGGGACGGTAGGCGATAACTATGGCTACACCTTC. This gives the protein CAIGTVGDNYGYTF.